The TCR beta chain under discussion was sequenced for a study of regulatory T cells in long-lasting Graves disease listed by TCRdb under 2021. Notes on the research overall: Persistent Graves' disease was defined as antithyroid drug treatment for over 5 years with persistently positive TSH receptor autoantibodies. Persistent Graves' disease patients were compared with newly diagnosed Graves' disease patients by peripheral blood TCR sequencing and RNA sequencing. The study was conducted in China and was registered as a clinical trial. A total of around 35 samples were covered by TCR sequencing, comprising some 13 persistent and about 20 newly diagnosed Graves' disease patients. In the clinical cohort, patients with persistent Graves' disease had used antithyroid drugs for an average of about 9.3 years.

Libraries came from multiplex PCR. Instrument used: Illumina HiSeq 4000. To build TCR beta libraries, CDR3 regions were amplified by Arm-PCR using iRepertoire HTBI primers. Gel purification was performed on PCR products prior to sequencing. The paper's data handling went like this. Across samples, 60 to 80 TRBV and roughly 15 TRBJ segments were identified and used for gene usage analysis of CDR3 amino acid clonotypes. COPE and FqMerger were used to merge filtered high-quality paired reads into contigs. Contigs were aligned with BLAST to IMGT TRBV, TRBD and TRBJ reference genes, and CDR3 was defined per IMGT. Clonotypes above 0.1% frequency were classified as highly expanded clones. Shannon entropy was used to measure repertoire diversity, and the Gini coefficient was used to measure V-J evenness. A clonotype found in more than one individual was treated as public. TCRdb passed the public sequencing reads through fastp at Q25 and MiXCR, retaining productive beta sequences. Duplicate CDR3 protein sequences are folded into a single record with the most common DNA and genes. TCRdb, not the original authors, processed these V and J calls. This sample holds approximately 690,000 distinct CDR3 sequences; 30% were observed only once. Roughly 46% of the sample is held by the ten biggest clonotypes.

There are a few counts of this clonotype. Its antigen specificity is not known. One base away there is no much larger clone; base qualities are not given. The germline V gene specifies SGHRS as CDR1 and YFSETQ as CDR2. The cysteine opens and the phenylalanine closes a CDR3 of 13 amino acids. The DNA shown is the 39-base CDR3, in frame from base 1. V loses 6 bases, J loses 9 bases, and the germline ends lie 15 bases apart. Broad study findings and their caveats: Compared with newly diagnosed patients, persistent Graves' disease patients had lower TCR Shannon entropy and fewer highly expanded clones, which suggests clonal expansion. Patients with persistent disease shared more public clonotypes (around 2,500) than newly diagnosed patients did (around 980). Persistent disease showed preferential use of TRBV28, TRBJ1-2 and TRBJ2-5, whereas newly diagnosed disease favored TRBV20-1 and TRBJ2-1. Only the TCR beta chain was sequenced and analyzed. Only peripheral blood was studied, because thyroid tissue, the primary lesion, was inaccessible. The authors noted that the small sample size was a limitation that may lower accuracy.

The time point label of this sample denotes: persistent/refractory GD, antithyroid drugs over 5 years with positive TRAb. For both TCR sequencing and RNA sequencing, RNA was extracted from PBMCs using TRIzol. Graves' disease was diagnosed according to American Thyroid Association guidelines. Patients for the study were recruited at an endocrinology department in Xi'an, China. From each patient, approximately 9.9 milliliters of peripheral blood was collected into an EDTA anticoagulant tube. PBMCs were isolated by Ficoll Paque Plus density gradient separation without further T cell sorting. An Agilent 2100 Bioanalyzer and agarose gel were used to check RNA quality, while a NanoDrop 2000 measured RNA concentration.

Rearrangement joined TRBV5-1 to TRBJ1-4; the D gene cannot be resolved reliably. This receptor was obtained from a female donor with Graves disease. Sequences were derived from peripheral blood mononuclear cells (PBMCs), sampled when the disease was refractory, from a patient treated with antithyroid drugs. The CDR3 region has the sequence CASMDPSVQKLFF. In nucleotides, the sequence is TGCGCCAGCATGGACCCGAGTGTTCAAAAACTGTTTTTT.